This T cell receptor (beta chain) originates from a study of T cell responses to AZD1222 COVID-19 vaccine (dated by TCRdb to about 2021). For context, the study as a whole: AZD1222 recipients with second doses at about 4 weeks or about 12 weeks were pooled, because spike-specific TCR depth and breadth did not differ between schedules. TCR sequencing covered fewer than 250 trial participants: about 210 given two doses of AZD1222 and 26 given two doses of MenACWY control vaccine. Trial participants were enrolled by age into 18-55, 56-69 and 70-plus year subgroups, with approximately 150, 28 and 58 TCR-sequenced participants respectively. The full study reports these points: Reportedly, almost half of the unique spike-specific TCRs recognized epitopes lying outside the regions that are mutated in the B.1.351 and B.1.1.7 variants. The whole spike protein was spanned by vaccine-associated CD4 TCRs, and dominant responses were seen in regions 160-218 and 743-854. Because no day 14 peak-response samples were available, the repertoires could be characterized only after the peak T cell response. Only five to seven AZD1222 recipients were SARS-CoV-2 seropositive at baseline, limiting conclusions about previously exposed vaccinees. The 56-69-year group was small, and its depth increase did not reach significance, likely because of low power. After two AZD1222 doses, both the breadth and the depth of spike-specific TCRs were significantly higher than at day 0 and than in MenACWY recipients. Participants were mostly white British, with more females than males. The authors suggested clonal diversity may have been underestimated.

The germline V gene (reference sequence) sets CDR1 to DFQATT and CDR2 to SNEGSKA. V sheds 3 bases and J sheds 3 bases, leaving 10 bases between their ends. From the cysteine up to the phenylalanine, the CDR3 has a length of 13 residues. Only the CDR3 portion is preserved as DNA: 39 bases, with reading frame beginning at the first base. In this sample, this clone turned up once. Its cognate antigen has yet to be identified. Base qualities are missing; no much larger clone stands one base away. This sample's time point label indicates: baseline before first vaccination. Vaccinee samples were obtained from the UK trials COV001 and COV002, which included a single-blind randomized controlled phase 2/3 trial of AZD1222 (ChAdOx1 nCoV-19) in healthy adults. For TCRbeta chain sequencing, PBMC samples from trial participants were taken at day 0 and at day 28 after the second dose. The CDR3 regions of human TCRbeta chains were analyzed by immunosequencing. The paper's processing steps were these. Repertoire TCRs were checked for matches against a reference library of SARS-CoV-2-specific TCRs that had been generated using the MIRA antigen-specificity platform. Breadth was defined as the fraction of unique TCRs that were SARS-CoV-2-associated. Depth was defined as the fraction of total T cells that were SARS-CoV-2-associated. Using the MIRA data, each spike-specific TCR was assigned both to the spike region to which the TCR was reactive and to a CD4 or CD8 class. Log10-transformed breadth and depth values were compared by one-way ANOVA with Sidak's multiple comparisons tests. TCRdb took this table from immuneACCESS and kept in-frame rearrangements with V and J called. Such tables lack part of the clones; where checked against another copy, unresolved V genes explain under half of the gap, and the rest is unexplained. That table furnishes V, J and clone size, whereas the DNA furnished D and trimming. Across this sample there are 90,000 to 150,000 clones, with around 86% seen only once. Approximately 1.1% of the sample is held by the ten biggest clonotypes.

The source of this sequence is an adult in good health. Sequences were derived from peripheral blood, sampled on day 0 of AZD1222 vaccination. The rearranged chain carries TRBV20-1 and TRBJ2-3; confidence is insufficient to name the D gene. The DNA sequence reads TGCAGTGCTAGTTATCGGGTTACAGATACGCAGTATTTT. Its protein product is CSASYRVTDTQYF.